This TCR beta chain emerged from a study of CD8+CD57+ T cells in acquired aplastic anemia. For the study at large: The average for DNA from sorted CD4+ and CD8+ cells was 3 to 3.5 ug.

Study-wide results and limits: Overlap between patients and controls comprised twenty-nine CD8+ CDR3 sequences. Any difference that existed in CD8+ Simpson's diversity between patients and controls was not significant.

Genomic DNA, serving as template, underwent TCR beta VDJ and CDR3 profiling. TCRdb reprocessed the reads with MiXCR, giving one entry per CDR3 protein. The table lists more than 250,000 distinct CDR3 sequences, 45% to 65% of them singletons. This clonotype was recorded many times. No antigen is known for it. Germline loops: CDR1 MNHEY, CDR2 SVGAGI. The J segment lost 0 bases and the V segment lost 5 bases, leaving 3 bases of the junction unmatched. This CDR3 contains 14 residues. Sequencing was performed on sorted CD4+, CD8+, or CD8+CD57+ T cells (not recorded which) from PBMCs. The J gene is TRBJ2-7, the V gene TRBV6-5, with 8 nucleotides matching TRBD1. The receptor was isolated from a human donor with severe aplastic anemia or a healthy control (not recorded which). The CDR3 spells CASSATGGSYEQYF. The CDR3 nucleotides read TGTGCCAGCAGTGCTACAGGGGGCTCCTACGAGCAGTACTTC.